The 31 T cell receptor beta chains below were found in one sample sequenced in a study of blood T cell repertoires in COVID-19. The data were produced by immunoSEQ multiplex PCR, yet TCRdb's version contains in-frame clones alone and is incomplete. This table holds about 160,000 clones, roughly 83% found once. The source material was peripheral blood. These receptors originate from a woman older than 75 with active or convalescent COVID-19.

V usage is TRBV5-4 and J usage is TRBJ2-1, with D maybe TRBD2 (6 bases). CDR1 is SGHNT and CDR2 is YYREEE in the germline V gene (reference sequence). V was pared by 0 bases and J by 4 bases, with 11 bases between. This CDR3 contains 15 residues. CDR3: CASSLEGTLYNEQFF. Here the CDR3 DNA reads TGTGCCAGCAGCTTGGAGGGGACTTTATACAATGAGCAGTTCTTC.

This chain connects TRBV14 to TRBJ2-1, with 9 bases lining up with TRBD2. V lost 1 base, J lost 9 bases, and 7 bases stayed unmatched. The CDR3 consists of 15 residues. CDR1 is SGHDN and CDR2 is FVKESK in the germline V gene. The CDR3 DNA is TGTGCCAGCAGCCAAGTGGGCGGGGGGGCCGCTGAGCAGTTCTTC. Its protein product is CASSQVGGGAAEQFF.

This rearrangement joins TRBV19 to TRBJ2-1; TRBD2 agrees at 9 bases. The CDR3 covers 14 residues. V shed 6 bases, J shed 6 bases, and the junction held 6 bases outside the gene matches. From germline, CDR1 is LNHDA and CDR2 SQIVND (reference sequence). The CDR3 region has the DNA TGTGCCAGTAGAGGCGGGGGGGTCATCAATGAGCAGTTCTTC. Translating it yields CASRGGGVINEQFF.

The V call is TRBV29-1, the J call TRBJ1-1, with TRBD1 as a possible D gene (5 bases). In germline, CDR1 is SQVTM, CDR2 ANQGSEA. Trimming left V 7 bases short and J 5 bases short, with 14 bases between. This CDR3 region has 12 residues. The CDR3 DNA is TGCAGCGCTGCGACAGTGCGGACTGAAGCTTTCTTT. Amino acids: CSAATVRTEAFF. The full variable domain, in which reference TRBV29-1 and TRBJ1-1 provide the parts outside the CDR3, is SAVISQKPSRDICQRGTSLTIQCQVDSQVTMMFWYRQQPGQSLTLIATANQGSEATYESGFVIDKFPISRPNLTFSTLTVSNMSPEDSSIYLCSAATVRTEAFFGQGTRLTVV.

The gene calls are TRBV19 and TRBJ2-4; the D is unclear. The length of the CDR3 is 14 residues. V shed 3 bases and J shed 1 base, with 7 bases lying between them. Germline V gene lookup returns CDR1 LNHDA and CDR2 SQIVND (reference sequence). The CDR3 protein is CASSMAAAKNIQYF. In DNA, the CDR3 is TGTGCCAGTAGTATGGCGGCCGCCAAAAACATTCAGTACTTC.

The CDR3 DNA follows: TGTGCCAGCACCATAGTTGGGGACTTCGATACGCAGTATTTT. It translates to CASTIVGDFDTQYF. The V gene is TRBV11-1, the J gene TRBJ2-3; D possibly corresponds to TRBD2 (6 bases). The CDR3 totals 14 residues. V dropped 7 bases and J dropped 6 bases, with 17 bases sitting between them. Germline-derived CDR1 and CDR2 are SGHAT and FQDESV (reference sequence).

Only one count was recorded for this clone. This chain joins TRBV7-9 and TRBJ1-1; D is ambiguous. Germline V gives CDR1 SEHNR, CDR2 FQNEAQ (reference sequence). The CDR3 has 16 residues. V lost 5 bases and J 0 bases, leaving 16 bases between the germline ends. The CDR3 reads CASSLGTALMNTEAFF. The DNA of the CDR3 is TGTGCCAGCAGCCTGGGCACAGCTTTAATGAACACTGAAGCTTTCTTT.

This clone was recorded many times. This sequence joins TRBV5-6 and TRBJ1-2, with 9 bases fitting TRBD1. This CDR3 region has 14 residues. Germline V gene sequence: CDR1 SGHDT, CDR2 YYEEEE. Germline trimming cut 5 bases from V and 7 bases from J; bases unmatched to any gene: 9. The CDR3 protein is CASSRRTGESGYTF. In nucleotides, the CDR3 is TGTGCCAGCAGTCGCCGGACAGGGGAGAGTGGCTACACCTTC.

The chain has TRBV27 and TRBJ1-1; D is undetermined. This CDR3 spans 12 amino acids. CDR1 MNHEY and CDR2 SMNVEV come from the germline V gene (reference sequence). V was pared by 4 bases and J by 0 bases, with 3 bases between. CDR3 sequence: CASSSVNTEAFF. Written as DNA, the CDR3 is TGTGCCAGCAGTTCGGTGAACACTGAAGCTTTCTTT.

This chain connects TRBV21-1 to TRBJ1-2; TRBD1, the table's D call, lacks a check against the DNA. TRBV21-1 counts as a pseudogene. This CDR3 spans 20 amino acids. CDR3 residues: CATPTRGIRTTDVTNYGYTF. CDR3 DNA sequence: TGTGCCACTCCGACCAGGGGGATTAGGACAACGGACGTTACTAACTATGGCTACACCTTC.

The chain joins TRBV7-8 to TRBJ2-1, with 15 bases matching TRBD2. J was trimmed by 2 bases and V by 4 bases; bases with no gene match: 6. Germline-derived CDR1 and CDR2 are SGHVS and FQNEAQ. CDR3 size: 18 residues. CDR3 in amino acids: CASSSMGTSGGTYNEQFF. CDR3 DNA: TGTGCCAGCAGCTCGATGGGGACTAGCGGGGGGACCTACAATGAGCAGTTCTTC.

J is TRBJ1-1 and V is TRBV5-1, with D unresolved. This CDR3 spans 14 amino acids. V lost 0 bases to trimming and J lost 8 bases, with 14 bases between them. CDR1 and CDR2 (germline): SGHRS, YFSETQ. The CDR3 DNA sequence: TGCGCCAGCAGCTTGGAAGCCGGGGTTGCCGAAGCTTTCTTT. Its translation: CASSLEAGVAEAFF.

This clone showed up just once. The V call is TRBV11-3, the J call TRBJ1-1; 7 bases line up with TRBD1. V trimming: 3 bases; J trimming: 1 base; junction bases outside the gene matches: 8. The CDR3 runs 16 residues. In germline, CDR1 is SGHNT, CDR2 YENEEA. The CDR3 coding sequence is TGTGCCAGCAGCTTCGGAGGGACAGTTAAGAACACTGAAGCTTTCTTT. It is translated as CASSFGGTVKNTEAFF.

The CDR3 nucleotides read TGTGCCAGTAGTGACGCAGGGCGGGAAAAACTGTTTTTT. Residues: CASSDAGREKLFF. The chain joins TRBV19 to TRBJ1-4; tentative D call: TRBD1 (5 bases). Looked up from germline, CDR1 is LNHDA and CDR2 is SQIVND (reference sequence). CDR3 size: 13 residues. Trimming removed 5 bases from V and 8 bases from J, with 12 bases in between. The full variable domain, with the rest looked up from reference TRBV19 and TRBJ1-4, is DGGITQSPKYLFRKEGQNVTLSCEQNLNHDAMYWYRQDPGQGLRLIYYSQIVNDFQKGDIAEGYSVSREKKESFPLTVTSAQKNPTAFYLCASSDAGREKLFFGSGTQLSVL.

The chain joins TRBV7-2 to TRBJ1-3, with a possible D match to TRBD1 (6 bases). Trimming removed 2 bases from V and 0 bases from J, with 11 bases in between. The CDR3 extends over 16 amino acids. CDR1 is SGHTA, CDR2 FQGNSA, per germline. The CDR3: CASSLLDSFSGNTIYF. The CDR3 region has the DNA TGTGCCAGCAGCTTATTGGACAGCTTCTCTGGAAACACCATATATTTT.

This chain connects TRBV7-9 to TRBJ1-1; 7 bases align to TRBD1. This CDR3 spans 16 amino acids. CDR1 is SEHNR, CDR2 FQNEAQ, per germline (reference sequence). V shed 5 bases and J 6 bases; nucleotides not matched to a gene: 15. The CDR3, as DNA: TGTGCCAGCAGCGTGTCAGAAGGGGGCGGTTTCGCTGAAGCTTTCTTT. This sequence encodes CASSVSEGGGFAEAFF.

As DNA, the CDR3 is TGTGCCAGCAGCTCCAGGTCCCTTATGAACACTGAAGCTTTCTTT. As protein: CASSSRSLMNTEAFF. The genes are TRBV6-5 and TRBJ1-1; D is undetermined. The ends were cut back, 6 bases at V and 0 bases at J, with 14 bases in the middle. Germline V gene lookup returns CDR1 MNHEY and CDR2 SVGAGI. The CDR3 extends over 15 amino acids.

The chain uses TRBV7-9 and TRBJ1-5; no reliable D call. Germline assignment: CDR1 SEHNR and CDR2 FQNEAQ (reference sequence). Trimming took off 5 bases at V and 0 bases at J, with 8 bases between the two ends. The length of the CDR3 is 14 residues. CDR3 loop: CASSPGNSNQPQHF. The CDR3 nucleotides are TGTGCCAGCAGCCCCGGGAATAGCAATCAGCCCCAGCATTTT.

The chain couples TRBV7-9 to TRBJ2-2; a weak D match, TRBD1 (6 bases). The V end was cut by 5 bases, the J end by 5 bases, with 18 bases between. In germline, CDR1 is SEHNR, CDR2 FQNEAQ (reference sequence). CDR3 length: 16 amino acids. CDR3 sequence reads: CASSHTRTASTGELFF. The DNA for the CDR3 is TGTGCCAGCAGCCATACACGGACAGCCTCGACCGGGGAGCTGTTTTTT.

This clone came up a few times. The V call is TRBV5-1, the J call TRBJ2-3, with 8 bases matching TRBD1. The J segment lost 5 bases and the V segment lost 5 bases, leaving 13 bases of the junction unmatched. Per the germline V gene, CDR1 is SGHRS and CDR2 is YFSETQ. This CDR3 is built from 16 residues. CDR3 loop: CASRDPGQGPLDTQYF. CDR3 nucleotides: TGCGCCAGCAGAGACCCCGGACAGGGCCCCTTAGATACGCAGTATTTT.

This chain connects TRBV6-1 to TRBJ1-4; no clear D. Germline CDR1 reads MNHNS; CDR2 reads SASEGT. This CDR3 is built from 13 residues. V lost 1 base to trimming and J lost 8 bases, with 8 bases between them. CDR3 coding DNA: TGTGCCAGCAGTGAAGGGTACAGAGAAAAACTGTTTTTT. Its protein product is CASSEGYREKLFF.

This clone appeared a few times. This sequence joins TRBV27 and TRBJ1-5; TRBD1 agrees at 8 bases. Germline V gene data show CDR1 as MNHEY and CDR2 as SMNVEV (reference sequence). This CDR3 is 19 amino acids long. With 6 bases clipped from V and 5 bases from J, the junction kept 21 bases outside the gene matches. In nucleotides, the CDR3 is TGTGCCAGCAGACTAGGGGGCAGGGGGCTGGGATATGGGCATCAGCCCCAGCATTTT. It translates to CASRLGGRGLGYGHQPQHF.

This chain links TRBV7-2 with TRBJ2-7; the D gene is possibly TRBD2 (7 bases). Trimming cost V 4 bases and J 6 bases, with 16 bases left between them. Germline-derived CDR1 and CDR2 are SGHTA and FQGNSA. This CDR3 has 14 residues. Here the CDR3 DNA reads TGTGCCAGCAGCTCCGGCGGGGGCCTAAGCGAGCAGTACTTC. It specifies CASSSGGGLSEQYF.

This clone was recorded once. The CDR3 bases are TGCGCCAGCAGCCCCAGACAGGGGCTTGACAATGAGCAGTTCTTC. This sequence encodes CASSPRQGLDNEQFF. V and J are TRBV5-1 and TRBJ2-1; 8 nucleotides align to TRBD1. Germline CDR1 SGHRS, CDR2 YFSETQ. With 4 bases clipped from V and 5 bases from J, the junction kept 8 bases outside the gene matches. CDR3 length equals 15 residues.

The chain is built from TRBV5-1 and TRBJ1-5, with D unclear. Deletions cut 6 bases from V and 3 bases from J, with 13 bases between. The germline V gene has CDR1 SGHRS and CDR2 YFSETQ. This CDR3 comprises 14 residues. CDR3 in amino acids: CASKESDSNQPQHF. Here the CDR3 DNA reads TGCGCCAGCAAGGAATCAGACTCCAATCAGCCCCAGCATTTT.

This clone showed up just once. The junction differs from germline at one of its ends, possibly a read error. The chain links TRBV7-7 to TRBJ2-5; D gene ambiguous. The CDR3 runs to 13 residues. CDR1 is SSHAT, CDR2 FNYEAQ, per germline (reference sequence). CDR3 bases: TGTGCTAGCAGCTTAGTTCCTAGAGAGACCCAGTACTTC. It translates to CASSLVPRETQYF.

The chain joins TRBV19 to TRBJ1-1; the match to TRBD1 covers 11 bases. This CDR3 has 13 amino acids. The junction had 4 bases not matched to a gene; V was cut back by 7 bases and J by 6 bases. The germline V gene has CDR1 LNHDA and CDR2 SQIVND (reference sequence). The CDR3 reads CASTTGQGAEAFF. CDR3 DNA: TGTGCCAGTACAACGGGACAGGGGGCTGAAGCTTTCTTT.

The rearrangement uses TRBV7-6 and TRBJ2-7; 11 positions match TRBD2. After removal of 2 bases from V and 3 bases from J, the junction contained 3 bases not matched to a gene. CDR3 size: 15 residues. Germline V gene sequence: CDR1 SGHVS, CDR2 FNYEAQ. The CDR3 DNA follows: TGTGCCAGCAGCTTAACTAGCGGGGGACTCTACGAGCAGTACTTC. Translated: CASSLTSGGLYEQYF.

CDR3 protein: CASSYSYSQGYEQYF. The CDR3 DNA is TGTGCCAGCAGTTACTCGTACAGCCAGGGGTATGAGCAGTACTTC. The chain joins TRBV6-5 to TRBJ2-7; D perhaps matches TRBD1 (6 bases). The V end was cut by 0 bases, the J end by 7 bases, with 16 bases between. CDR3 length: 15 amino acids. Germline values: CDR1 MNHEY, CDR2 SVGAGI.

The gene calls are TRBV11-3 and TRBJ2-7; TRBD1 might be the D (6 bases). The CDR3 runs to 13 residues. Trimming left V 4 bases short and J 3 bases short, with 10 bases between. Germline V gene sequence: CDR1 SGHNT, CDR2 YENEEA. This chain's CDR3 is CASSSGTSYEQYF. The CDR3 nucleotides read TGTGCCAGCAGCTCCGGGACAAGCTACGAGCAGTACTTC.

This clone was seen just once. The V gene is TRBV19, the J gene TRBJ1-5; no reliable D call. The CDR3 has 15 residues. The germline gives CDR1 LNHDA, CDR2 SQIVND (reference sequence). Deletions cut 6 bases from V and 5 bases from J, with 17 bases between. The CDR3 protein is CASRTHRGIDQPQHF. The CDR3 nucleotides read TGTGCCAGTAGAACCCACCGGGGTATAGATCAGCCCCAGCATTTT.